This TCR beta chain was observed in a study of glioma-infiltrating T cells. Amplification of TCR alpha and beta CDR3 regions from RNA used iRepertoire nested multiplex PCR. TCRdb reprocessed the multiplex PCR reads with MiXCR, giving one entry per CDR3 protein. The repertoire consists of about 400,000 distinct CDR3 sequences, with less than 50% occurring once and the leading ten covering about 11%. V lost 6 bases and J lost 10; bases outside the gene matches: 10. The CDR3 runs 13 residues. This TCR derives from a human donor with low-grade glioma or glioblastoma, undergoing nonglioma brain surgery, or in good health (not recorded which). What was sequenced was glioma tissue, nonneoplastic brain tissue, or PBMCs (not recorded which). The chain links TRBV12-3 or TRBV12-4 to TRBJ1-1; 8 nucleotides agree with TRBD1. The CDR3 bases are TGTGCCAGCAGCTCCTCTAGTGGACAGGGAGCTTTCTTT. This sequence encodes CASSSSSGQGAFF.